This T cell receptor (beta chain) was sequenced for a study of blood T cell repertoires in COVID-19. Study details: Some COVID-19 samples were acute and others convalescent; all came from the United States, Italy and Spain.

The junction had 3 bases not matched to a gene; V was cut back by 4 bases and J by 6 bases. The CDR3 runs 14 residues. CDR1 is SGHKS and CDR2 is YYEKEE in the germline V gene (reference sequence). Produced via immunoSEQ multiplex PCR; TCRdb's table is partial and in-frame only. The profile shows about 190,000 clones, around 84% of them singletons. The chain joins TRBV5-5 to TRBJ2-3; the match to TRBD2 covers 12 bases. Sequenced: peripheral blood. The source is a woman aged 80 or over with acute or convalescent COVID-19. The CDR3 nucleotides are TGTGCCAGCAGCAGACTAGCGGGAGAGGATACGCAGTATTTT. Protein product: CASSRLAGEDTQYF.